The entry below describes one T cell receptor (beta chain). CDR1 and CDR2 from the germline V gene are SGHRS and YFSETQ. J was trimmed by 5 bases and V by 4 bases; bases with no gene match: 8. This CDR3 region has 14 residues. This entry belongs to a study of control samples from healthy donors and cancer patients. TCRdb's table, derived via immunoSEQ multiplex PCR, lists solely in-frame clones and lacks some. The top ten clones hold over 15% of a sample with about 69,000 clones, roughly 91% of them seen once. The sequenced sample was PBMCs. The chain joins TRBV5-1 to TRBJ2-5, with 7 positions matching TRBD1. The clonotype was recovered from a man in his 60s with lung cancer. This chain's CDR3 is CASSQDRKRETQYF. The CDR3, as DNA: TGCGCCAGCAGCCAGGACAGGAAGAGGGAGACCCAGTACTTC.